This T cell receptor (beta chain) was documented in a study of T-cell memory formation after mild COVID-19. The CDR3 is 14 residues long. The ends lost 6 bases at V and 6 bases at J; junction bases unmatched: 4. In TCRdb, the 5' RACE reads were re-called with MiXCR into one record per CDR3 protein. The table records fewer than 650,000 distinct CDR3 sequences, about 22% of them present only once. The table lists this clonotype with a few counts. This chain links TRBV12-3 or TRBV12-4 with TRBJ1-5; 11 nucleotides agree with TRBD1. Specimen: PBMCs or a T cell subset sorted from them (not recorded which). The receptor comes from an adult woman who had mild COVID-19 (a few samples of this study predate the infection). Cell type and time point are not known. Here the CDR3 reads CASRRTGGRQPQHF. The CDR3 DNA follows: TGTGCCAGCAGGAGGACAGGGGGCCGTCAGCCCCAGCATTTT.